Presented here are 30 T cell receptor beta chains from one specimen sequenced in a study of identifying expanded T cells in peripheral blood. Here immunoSEQ multiplex PCR was the method, and the copy in TCRdb shows in-frame clones only, minus some. The table includes around 76,000 clones, roughly 88% detected once. Sequencing was performed on blood. The origin of the receptors is a person aged 18-70 years in good health.

V gene TRBV7-3 combines with J gene TRBJ2-1; 8 positions match TRBD2. The trim removed 5 bases at V and 4 bases at J, leaving 7 bases unmatched. The germline CDR1 and CDR2 sequences are SGHTA and FQGTGA. There are 15 residues in the CDR3. CDR3 nucleotide sequence: TGTGCCAGCAGCACTTCCGGGACTAGGTACAATGAGCAGTTCTTC. Encoded protein: CASSTSGTRYNEQFF.

The chain links TRBV11-2 to TRBJ2-7; D is undetermined. Trimming shortened V by 3 bases and J by 6 bases, and 9 bases separated the two germline ends. The CDR3 has 12 amino acids. Germline V CDR1 and CDR2: SGHAT, FQNNGV. For the CDR3, the DNA is TGTGCCAGCAGCTTCATTTCGGTCGAGCAGTACTTC. Its translation is CASSFISVEQYF.

The rearrangement joins TRBV4-2 to TRBJ2-3, with 9 positions matching TRBD1. J gave up 5 bases and V 3 bases, and 3 bases lay outside the gene matches. CDR1 is LGHNA and CDR2 is YNFKEQ in the germline V gene. The CDR3 extends over 14 amino acids. The CDR3 is CASSQGQGEDTQYF. Here the CDR3 DNA reads TGTGCCAGCAGCCAGGGACAGGGTGAAGATACGCAGTATTTT.

The chain employs TRBV15 and TRBJ2-5; D remains ambiguous. Trimming removed 1 base from V and 7 bases from J, with 10 bases in between. The CDR3 consists of 13 residues. Germline V gene lookup returns CDR1 LNHNV and CDR2 YYDKDF (reference sequence). Here the CDR3 reads CATSRVGVGTQYF. The CDR3 DNA reads TGTGCCACCAGCAGAGTGGGTGTGGGGACCCAGTACTTC.

The V gene is TRBV7-8, the J gene TRBJ2-7, with D perhaps matching TRBD2 (5 bases). The CDR3 spans 13 residues. Between the trimmed V and J ends, which lost 2 bases and 5 bases, there was a span of 10 bases. Germline loops: CDR1 SGHVS, CDR2 FQNEAQ. In DNA, the CDR3 is TGTGCCAGCAGCTTATGGCTACTAGACGAGCAGTACTTC. The encoded protein is CASSLWLLDEQYF. The full variable domain, with the rest looked up from reference TRBV7-8 and TRBJ2-7, is GAGVSQSPRYKVAKRGQDVALRCDPISGHVSLFWYQQALGQGPEFLTYFQNEAQLDKSGLPSDRFFAERPEGSVSTLKIQRTQQEDSAVYLCASSLWLLDEQYFGPGTRLTVT.

This chain links TRBV4-2 with TRBJ2-7, with 8 positions matching TRBD2. The V segment lost 5 bases and the J segment 3 bases; nucleotides outside the gene matches: 12. Germline loops: CDR1 LGHNA, CDR2 YNFKEQ. The CDR3 sequence is 16 residues long. As DNA, the CDR3 is TGTGCCAGCAGCATCGGGGGGGCAAACCCCTTCTACGAGCAGTACTTC. It codes for CASSIGGANPFYEQYF.

The gene calls are TRBV28 and TRBJ1-1; 7 bases align to TRBD1. In germline, CDR1 is MDHEN, CDR2 SYDVKM. Trimming removed 2 bases from V and 7 bases from J; junction bases left unmatched: 7. The CDR3 spans 14 residues. In nucleotides, the CDR3 is TGTGCCAGCAGTTTACTCAGGGGGGGAGATGAAGCTTTCTTT. This codes for CASSLLRGGDEAFF. The complete variable domain, with remaining parts taken from reference TRBV28 and TRBJ1-1, reads DVKVTQSSRYLVKRTGEKVFLECVQDMDHENMFWYRQDPGLGLRLIYFSYDVKMKEKGDIPEGYSVSREKKERFSLILESASTNQTSMYLCASSLLRGGDEAFFGQGTRLTVV.

The chain couples TRBV6-5 to TRBJ2-1; D tentatively reads TRBD1 or TRBD2 (6 bases each). Trimming stripped 6 bases from V and 8 bases from J, with 20 bases between. This CDR3 comprises 15 residues. Germline V gene data show CDR1 as MNHEY and CDR2 as SVGAGI. The CDR3 here is CASSRPSGASYEQFF. CDR3 bases: TGTGCCAGCAGCCGTCCTTCGGGGGCGAGTTATGAGCAGTTCTTC.

J is TRBJ1-3 and V is TRBV28, with no clear D. The CDR3 loop spans 14 amino acids. V lost 7 bases, J lost 6 bases, and 16 bases lay in between. The germline gives CDR1 MDHEN, CDR2 SYDVKM. CDR3 residues: CASTQFLASNTIYF. CDR3 in DNA: TGTGCCAGCACCCAGTTTTTGGCCTCAAACACCATATATTTT.

The chain employs TRBV9 and TRBJ2-1; D gene uncertain. Trimming removed 1 base from V and 4 bases from J, with 6 bases in between. The CDR3 sequence is 13 residues long. Germline values: CDR1 SGDLS, CDR2 YYNGEE. The CDR3 sequence: CASSVFLYNEQFF. In nucleotides, the CDR3 is TGTGCCAGCAGCGTATTTCTGTACAATGAGCAGTTCTTC.

The chain is built from TRBV4-3 and TRBJ2-7, with D perhaps given as TRBD1 or TRBD2 (5 bases each). V was trimmed by 0 bases and J by 2 bases, leaving 11 bases between them. The CDR3 totals 15 residues. Germline-derived CDR1 and CDR2 are LGHNA and YSLEER. The CDR3 is CASSQDWGTTYEQYF. CDR3 coding DNA: TGCGCCAGCAGCCAAGATTGGGGGACCACCTACGAGCAGTACTTC.

This clone has a handful of counts. The J gene is TRBJ1-5, the V gene TRBV2, with 9 positions matching TRBD1. Germline V gives CDR1 SNHLY, CDR2 FYNNEI. The ends lost 8 bases at V and 3 bases at J; junction bases unmatched: 2. This CDR3 spans 13 amino acids. CDR3 nucleotides: TGTGCCAGCGGGACAGGGCACAATCAGCCCCAGCATTTT. Translation: CASGTGHNQPQHF.

The chain carries TRBV19 and TRBJ1-3; D uncertain. V was pared by 7 bases and J by 1 base, with 8 bases between. This CDR3 has 13 residues. The germline CDR1 and CDR2 sequences are LNHDA and SQIVND (reference sequence). The CDR3 spells CASIRGSGNTIYF. CDR3 bases: TGTGCCAGTATACGGGGATCTGGAAACACCATATATTTT.

The chain has TRBV6-6 and TRBJ2-1, with a possible D match to TRBD1 (5 bases). V lost 4 bases and J 7 bases, leaving 14 bases between the germline ends. The CDR3 contains 14 residues. Germline V gene data show CDR1 as MNHNY and CDR2 as SVGAGI (reference sequence). The CDR3 here is CASSLGVTGNEQFF. The CDR3 DNA reads as TGTGCCAGCAGTTTAGGAGTAACAGGAAATGAGCAGTTCTTC.

Concerning this clone itself: One end of the junction varies from germline; a read error may be responsible. Other DNA sequences of this sample code for an identical CDR3. The chain links TRBV25-1 to TRBJ1-3; 7 bases map to TRBD1. In germline, CDR1 is MGHDK, CDR2 SYGVNS. CDR3 size: 17 residues. For the CDR3, the DNA is TGTGCCAGCATATTTAGGGGGCCGCATTCAGGGGAAAACACCATATACTTT. Encoded protein: CASIFRGPHSGENTIYF. Based on the CDR3 plus reference TRBV25-1 and TRBJ1-3, the full variable domain is EADIYQTPRYLVIGTGKKITLECSQTMGHDKMYWYQQDPGMELHLIHYSYGVNSTEKGDLSSESTVSRIRTEHFPLTLESARPSHTSQYLCASIFRGPHSGENTIYFGEGSWLTVV.

CDR3 protein: CASSSRGGAIYGYTF. The CDR3 bases are TGTGCCAGCAGCTCCCGCGGGGGGGCAATCTATGGCTACACCTTC. This chain joins TRBV7-2 and TRBJ1-2, with D possibly TRBD1 on 6 matching bases. CDR1 and CDR2 from the germline V gene are SGHTA and FQGNSA. Trimming left V 4 bases short and J 4 bases short, with 16 bases between. CDR3 length equals 15 residues.

V usage is TRBV27 and J usage is TRBJ2-4; 8 nucleotides match TRBD1. The CDR3 contains 15 residues. Germline V lookup: CDR1 MNHEY, CDR2 SMNVEV (reference sequence). V lost 6 bases, J lost 6 bases, and 10 bases stayed unmatched. The DNA for the CDR3 is TGTGCCAGCAGCCCCACGCCGGGACAGGTAAACATTCAGTACTTC. This translates into CASSPTPGQVNIQYF.

This clone came up once. This rearrangement joins TRBV23-1 to TRBJ1-5; D may be TRBD1 (6 bases). Being an ORF, TRBV23-1 has a function that is uncertain. V was trimmed by 2 bases and J by 7 bases, leaving 15 bases between them. The length of the CDR3 is 15 residues. The DNA of the CDR3 is TGCGCCAGCAGTCAAGCCGAAAACAGGGAACAGCCCCAGCATTTT. This gives the protein CASSQAENREQPQHF.

The chain has TRBV7-9 and TRBJ2-3; D may match TRBD1 or TRBD2 (5 bases each). From germline, CDR1 is SEHNR and CDR2 FQNEAQ (reference sequence). The V gene lost 0 bases and the J gene lost 1 base, with 14 bases spanning the gap. The CDR3 runs 17 residues. The CDR3 is CASSLAGDRRGTDTQYF. The DNA for the CDR3 is TGTGCCAGCAGCTTAGCGGGGGACCGGCGGGGCACAGATACGCAGTATTTT. Combining the CDR3 with reference TRBV7-9 and TRBJ2-3 gives the whole variable domain DTGVSQNPRHKITKRGQNVTFRCDPISEHNRLYWYRQTLGQGPEFLTYFQNEAQLEKSRLLSDRFSAERPKGSFSTLEIQRTEQGDSAMYLCASSLAGDRRGTDTQYFGPGTRLTVL.

This clone was counted a single time. The rearrangement links TRBV19 to TRBJ1-5; TRBD1 might be the D (5 bases). CDR1 is LNHDA and CDR2 is SQIVND in the germline V gene (reference sequence). Trimming took off 9 bases at V and 4 bases at J, with 13 bases between the two ends. This CDR3 spans 13 amino acids. The CDR3 loop reads CASAGSLNQPQHF. CDR3 nucleotides: TGTGCCAGCGCAGGGAGCTTGAATCAGCCCCAGCATTTT. Full variable domain (missing parts from reference TRBV19 and TRBJ1-5): DGGITQSPKYLFRKEGQNVTLSCEQNLNHDAMYWYRQDPGQGLRLIYYSQIVNDFQKGDIAEGYSVSREKKESFPLTVTSAQKNPTAFYLCASAGSLNQPQHFGDGTRLSIL.

The rearrangement links TRBV13 to TRBJ2-7; 7 bases line up with TRBD1. The V segment lost 2 bases and the J segment 7 bases; nucleotides outside the gene matches: 8. Germline V gene sequence: CDR1 PRHDT, CDR2 FYEKMQ (reference sequence). CDR3 length equals 14 residues. CDR3 DNA: TGTGCCAGCAGCTTATTAAGACAGGGTTTTGAGCAGTACTTC. The encoded protein is CASSLLRQGFEQYF.

This clone was counted between two and nine times. V and J are TRBV10-3 and TRBJ2-6; a weak D match, TRBD1 (5 bases). The CDR3 runs 13 residues. Germline V gene sequence: CDR1 ENHRY, CDR2 SYGVKD. Trimming removed 6 bases at V and 2 bases at J, with 5 bases between. The CDR3: CAIRDTGANVLTF. CDR3 DNA: TGTGCCATCAGGGACACTGGGGCCAACGTCCTGACTTTC.

V usage is TRBV5-6 and J usage is TRBJ2-1; TRBD2 matches at 10 bases. CDR1 is SGHDT, CDR2 YYEEEE, per germline. The CDR3 extends over 17 amino acids. V shed 1 base, J shed 8 bases, and the junction held 12 bases outside the gene matches. In DNA form, the CDR3 reads TGTGCCAGCAGCTTGTGGGCTAGCGGGAGTCTGCAGGATGAGCAGTTCTTC. This gives the protein CASSLWASGSLQDEQFF.

This sequence joins TRBV2 and TRBJ1-2; maybe TRBD1 (5 bases). Germline assignment: CDR1 SNHLY and CDR2 FYNNEI. Trimming pared 6 bases from V and 2 bases from J, leaving 10 bases between. This CDR3 contains 13 residues. The CDR3 nucleotides read TGTGCCAGCAGCAGGGATTTGAACTATGGCTACACCTTC. This gives the protein CASSRDLNYGYTF. Full variable domain (rest looked up from reference TRBV2 and TRBJ1-2): EPEVTQTPSHQVTQMGQEVILRCVPISNHLYFYWYRQILGQKVEFLVSFYNNEISEKSEIFDDQFSVERPDGSNFTLKIRSTKLEDSAMYFCASSRDLNYGYTFGSGTRLTVV.

This clone is medium-sized (0.01 to 0.1%) within its sample. The chain joins TRBV7-9 to TRBJ2-7; 7 bases agree with TRBD2. The CDR3 spans 15 residues. Germline CDR1 reads SEHNR; CDR2 reads FQNEAQ (reference sequence). Trimming cost V 5 bases and J 7 bases; bases outside gene matches: 14. CDR3 protein: CASSPATSWVSEQYF. Here the CDR3 DNA reads TGTGCCAGCAGCCCCGCGACTAGCTGGGTATCGGAGCAGTACTTC.

This clone was observed once. This chain links TRBV21-1 with TRBJ2-4; whether TRBD2, the table's D call, matches the DNA was not checked. TRBV21-1 is designated a pseudogene. This CDR3 is built from 22 residues. CDR3 amino acids: CASSNRVGGRPAVILAKNIQYF. For the CDR3, the DNA is TGTGCCAGCAGCAACAGGGTTGGCGGGAGGCCGGCAGTTATACTAGCCAAAAACATTCAGTACTTC.

The V gene is TRBV19, the J gene TRBJ2-3; D gene unclear. This CDR3 region has 14 residues. The germline CDR1 and CDR2 sequences are LNHDA and SQIVND (reference sequence). V was shortened by 6 bases and J by 2 bases, with 12 bases between the two germline ends. For the CDR3, the DNA is TGTGCCAGTAGAGTCGCCAGGACCACAGATACGCAGTATTTT. It codes for CASRVARTTDTQYF.

This clone was detected only a few times. This rearrangement joins TRBV27 to TRBJ1-5, with D possibly TRBD1 on 5 matching bases. Germline V gene data show CDR1 as MNHEY and CDR2 as SMNVEV (reference sequence). The CDR3 runs 13 residues. V lost 1 base to trimming and J lost 6 bases, with 7 bases between them. The CDR3 sequence: CASSLWGGQPQHF. CDR3 DNA sequence: TGTGCCAGCAGTTTATGGGGGGGTCAGCCCCAGCATTTT.

The chain has TRBV19 and TRBJ2-5; possible D gene TRBD1, 5 bases. The CDR3 totals 13 residues. Trimming took 7 bases from V and 4 from J, leaving 13 bases between them. CDR1 is LNHDA, CDR2 SQIVND, per germline (reference sequence). The chain's CDR3 is CASTWARGETQYF. The CDR3 nucleotides read TGTGCCAGTACGTGGGCTAGGGGAGAGACCCAGTACTTC.

V is TRBV5-8 and J is TRBJ2-3, with a possible D match to TRBD2 (5 bases). The CDR3 is 14 amino acids. Trimming stripped 4 bases from V and 4 bases from J, with 13 bases between. Germline CDR1 SGHTS, CDR2 YDEGEE. CDR3: CASSTGVFADTQYF. Written as DNA, the CDR3 is TGTGCCAGCAGCACCGGGGTGTTCGCAGATACGCAGTATTTT.